This entry is about one TCR beta chain. Across under 25 US areas, participants ranged in age from roughly 18 to 89 years. These data are taken from a study of blood T cell repertoires in COVID-19. For the study at large: Acute and convalescent COVID-19 specimens originated in the United States, Italy and Spain. T cells, B-cell-depleted T cells, or PBMCs supplied cDNA or gDNA.

TCRdb's table, derived via immunoSEQ multiplex PCR, lists solely in-frame clones and lacks some. The sample lists roughly 220,000 clones, approximately 90% occurring once. There are 16 residues in the CDR3. The germline V and J ends were trimmed by 5 bases and 3 bases, with 20 bases remaining between them. Germline-derived CDR1 and CDR2 are SGHVS and FNYEAQ. The clonotype originates from a woman between 35 and 50 years old with acute COVID-19. J is TRBJ2-7 and V is TRBV7-6, with D maybe TRBD1 (6 bases). Sequencing used PBMCs or T cells enriched from blood (not recorded which). CDR3 protein: CASSVSRGHDCYEQYF. CDR3 DNA: TGTGCCAGCAGCGTAAGCAGGGGACACGACTGCTACGAGCAGTACTTC.